The 7 T cell receptor beta chains below come from one sample, sequenced in a study of blood T cell repertoires in COVID-19. Repertoires were generated with immunoSEQ multiplex PCR, while TCRdb's copy carries only in-frame clones and drops some. The sample contains about 250,000 clones, approximately 90% of which appear only once. The specimen was peripheral blood. The origin of the receptors is a woman between 35 and 50 years old who had recovered from COVID-19.

The rearrangement uses TRBV4-3 and TRBJ1-1, with 12 nucleotides matching TRBD1. This CDR3 has 17 amino acids. Germline lookup yields CDR1 LGHNA and CDR2 YSLEER. Germline trimming cut 1 base from V and 11 bases from J; bases unmatched to any gene: 14. The CDR3 sequence is CASSQGVPGQGAVSAFF. In DNA form, the CDR3 reads TGCGCCAGCAGCCAAGGGGTGCCGGGACAGGGGGCAGTCAGTGCTTTCTTT.

The chain couples TRBV18 to TRBJ1-1; TRBD1 might be the D (6 bases). The CDR3 has 12 amino acids. The V gene's germline CDR1 is KGHSH and CDR2 LQKENI. The V end was cut by 5 bases, the J end by 9 bases, with 13 bases between. CDR3 loop: CASSDDTGKAFF. The CDR3 DNA sequence: TGTGCCAGCTCAGACGATACAGGGAAAGCTTTCTTT.

This chain joins TRBV18 and TRBJ1-5, with TRBD1 as a possible D gene (5 bases). V lost 0 bases to trimming and J lost 2 bases, with 11 bases between them. Per the germline V gene, CDR1 is KGHSH and CDR2 is LQKENI. The CDR3 has 16 amino acids. CDR3 sequence (DNA): TGTGCCAGCTCACCACCTTCCAGGGCGGGCAATCAGCCCCAGCATTTT. It codes for CASSPPSRAGNQPQHF. The entire variable domain, with the rest obtained from reference TRBV18 and TRBJ1-5, is as follows: NAGVMQNPRHLVRRRGQEARLRCSPMKGHSHVYWYRQLPEEGLKFMVYLQKENIIDESGMPKERFSAEFPKEGPSILRIQQVVRGDSAAYFCASSPPSRAGNQPQHFGDGTRLSIL.

The rearrangement uses TRBV4-1 and TRBJ1-4; the D gene is possibly TRBD1 (6 bases). There are 16 residues in the CDR3. V was pared by 1 base and J by 7 bases, with 16 bases between. Germline V lookup: CDR1 MGHRA, CDR2 YSYEKL. CDR3 nucleotide sequence: TGCGCCAGCAGCCAAGCGGGGGGCTGGTATGGTGAAAAACTGTTTTTT. It translates to CASSQAGGWYGEKLFF.

V gene TRBV30 combines with J gene TRBJ1-1; no definite D call. Trimming took 3 bases from V and 4 from J, leaving 15 bases between them. The germline V gene has CDR1 GTSNPN and CDR2 SVGIG (reference sequence). This CDR3 region has 14 residues. CDR3 loop: CAWRTPGRGTEAFF. DNA of the CDR3: TGTGCCTGGAGGACCCCTGGGCGGGGCACTGAAGCTTTCTTT.

This chain joins TRBV29-1 and TRBJ2-5, with D unclear. CDR1 and CDR2 (germline): SQVTM, ANQGSEA. Trimming stripped 4 bases from V and 0 bases from J, with 9 bases between. The CDR3 length is 13 residues. Here the CDR3 DNA reads TGCAGCGTTGCTTCGGAGTACCAAGAGACCCAGTACTTC. It encodes CSVASEYQETQYF.

This clone was detected only a few times. The chain has TRBV30 and TRBJ1-2, with D possibly matching TRBD1 (6 bases). Trimming removed 0 bases at V and 8 bases at J, with 13 bases between. CDR1 and CDR2 (germline): GTSNPN, SVGIG (reference sequence). This CDR3 contains 13 residues. Written as DNA, the CDR3 is TGTGCCTGGAGTGTAGGGGGGGCCAGGGGCTACACCTTC. Protein product: CAWSVGGARGYTF.